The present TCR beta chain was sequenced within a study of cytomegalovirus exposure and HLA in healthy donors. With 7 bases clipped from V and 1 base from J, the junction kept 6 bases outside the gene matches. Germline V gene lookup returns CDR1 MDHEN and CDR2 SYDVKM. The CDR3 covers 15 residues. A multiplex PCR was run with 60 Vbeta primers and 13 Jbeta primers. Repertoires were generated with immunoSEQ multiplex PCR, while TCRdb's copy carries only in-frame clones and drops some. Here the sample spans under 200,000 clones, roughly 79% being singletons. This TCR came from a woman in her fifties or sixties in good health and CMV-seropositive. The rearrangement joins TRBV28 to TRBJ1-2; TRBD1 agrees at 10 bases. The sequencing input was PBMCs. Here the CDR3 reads CASIQTGGDNYGYTF. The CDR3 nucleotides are TGTGCCAGCATCCAGACAGGGGGCGATAACTATGGCTACACCTTC.